The rows below give T cell receptor beta chains drawn from one sample of a study of cytomegalovirus exposure and HLA in healthy donors. Sequencing was performed with immunoSEQ multiplex PCR; in TCRdb, only in-frame clones are kept and a portion is missing. The profile shows 130,000 to 150,000 clones, about 86% of them singletons. The source material was PBMCs. Receptor source: a man aged 18 to 30 in good health and CMV-seronegative. Each CDR3 is given with its conserved first and last residue. D genes are given only for firm matches. Expanded clones get a size class; other rows say once, few or many, or leave the size out.

TGTGCCAGCAGCCCCGCCGGTGGAGAGACCCAGTACTTC | CASSPAGGETQYF | . | TRBJ2-5 | TRBV11-2 | .
TGTGCCAGCTCTTCGGGAGAGACCCAGTACTTC | CASSSGETQYF | . | TRBJ2-5 | TRBV18 | .
TGTGCCAGCAGCCACTCACGGGACAGGGCGTGGGGCACTGAAGCTTTCTTT | CASSHSRDRAWGTEAFF | TRBD1 | TRBJ1-1 | TRBV9 | .
TGCGCCAGCAGCTTGGACGGGACAGTCTCTGGAAACACCATATATTTT | CASSLDGTVSGNTIYF | TRBD1 | TRBJ1-3 | TRBV5-1 | .
TGTGCCAGCCTTGATGTACAGGGGGCTGGAGGCTACACCTTC | CASLDVQGAGGYTF | TRBD1 | TRBJ1-2 | TRBV2 | .
TGTGCCAGCAGTGGATGGGCGGGCGCCCGAGAAAAACTGTTTTTT | CASSGWAGAREKLFF | . | TRBJ1-4 | TRBV2 | .
TGCGCCAGCAGCTTGGGTGGGGCTTCTTCCTACAATGAGCAGTTCTTC | CASSLGGASSYNEQFF | . | TRBJ2-1 | TRBV5-1 | .
TGTGCCACCAGCCTATATAGGGGACACCGATCTGGGGCCAACGTCCTGACTTTC | CATSLYRGHRSGANVLTF | . | TRBJ2-6 | TRBV15 | .
TGTGCCATCAGTGAGTGGCGGGGGAGTAACACCGGGGAGCTGTTTTTT | CAISEWRGSNTGELFF | TRBD2 | TRBJ2-2 | TRBV10-3 | .
TGCGCCAGCAGCCAAGATCGGGAAGGGGGCGGTCAGCCCCAGCATTTT | CASSQDREGGGQPQHF | TRBD1 | TRBJ1-5 | TRBV4-1 | .
TGCAGCGTCCCCACAGGGGTAGAGACCCAGTACTTC | CSVPTGVETQYF | TRBD1 | TRBJ2-5 | TRBV29-1 | .
TGTGCCAGCAGTTTATCGTCGGCGGGGGGCACTGAAGCTTTCTTT | CASSLSSAGGTEAFF | . | TRBJ1-1 | TRBV27 | .
TGCAGCGTTGGTCTCGAGGGAAGTCGGAACGAGCAGTACTTC | CSVGLEGSRNEQYF | . | TRBJ2-7 | TRBV29-1 | .
TGCGCCAGCAGCGCCGTGCTGGGGTGGCGGGGGAACAATGAGCAGTTCTTC | CASSAVLGWRGNNEQFF | TRBD2 | TRBJ2-1 | TRBV5-1 | .
TGTGCCAGCAGTAAAGACTACGGACAGGGCTACGAGCAGTACTTC | CASSKDYGQGYEQYF | TRBD1 | TRBJ2-7 | TRBV2 | .
TGCGCCAGCAGTCGCGGACTGGTTGGCACAGATACGCAGTATTTT | CASSRGLVGTDTQYF | . | TRBJ2-3 | TRBV10-1 | once
TGTGCCAGCAGCTCGGCCAGGTCTTCCTACGAGCAGTACTTC | CASSSARSSYEQYF | . | TRBJ2-7 | TRBV7-8 | .
TGCGCCAGCAGCCGGGGACAGGGATCTTCCTATGGCTACACCTTC | CASSRGQGSSYGYTF | TRBD1 | TRBJ1-2 | TRBV5-1 | .
TGCAGCGTTAGACAGAGACTAGCCAAAAACATTCAGTACTTC | CSVRQRLAKNIQYF | . | TRBJ2-4 | TRBV29-1 | .
TGTGCCAGCAGTGTCGCGGGCAATGAGCAGTTCTTC | CASSVAGNEQFF | . | TRBJ2-1 | TRBV6-1 | .
TGTGCCAGCAGTTCCTACGGGAGGACTGAAGCTTTCTTT | CASSSYGRTEAFF | . | TRBJ1-1 | TRBV6-5 | .
TGTGCCAGCAGTTTATATATGGACACCAAGAACACTGAAGCTTTCTTT | CASSLYMDTKNTEAFF | . | TRBJ1-1 | TRBV27 | once
TGTGCCAGCAGTGACTCGAGCGGGAACACCGGGGAGCTGTTTTTT | CASSDSSGNTGELFF | . | TRBJ2-2 | TRBV6-4 | many
TGCGCCAGCAGCCAAGGGGGACTAGCGGGGACCTACAATGAGCAGTTCTTC | CASSQGGLAGTYNEQFF | TRBD2 | TRBJ2-1 | TRBV4-1 | once
TGTGCCAGCAGCTCCCTTCCGGGCTACGAGCAGTACTTC | CASSSLPGYEQYF | . | TRBJ2-7 | TRBV7-2 | .
TGTGCCAGCAGCCCGGGTACCTACGAGCAGTACTTC | CASSPGTYEQYF | . | TRBJ2-7 | TRBV5-6 | .